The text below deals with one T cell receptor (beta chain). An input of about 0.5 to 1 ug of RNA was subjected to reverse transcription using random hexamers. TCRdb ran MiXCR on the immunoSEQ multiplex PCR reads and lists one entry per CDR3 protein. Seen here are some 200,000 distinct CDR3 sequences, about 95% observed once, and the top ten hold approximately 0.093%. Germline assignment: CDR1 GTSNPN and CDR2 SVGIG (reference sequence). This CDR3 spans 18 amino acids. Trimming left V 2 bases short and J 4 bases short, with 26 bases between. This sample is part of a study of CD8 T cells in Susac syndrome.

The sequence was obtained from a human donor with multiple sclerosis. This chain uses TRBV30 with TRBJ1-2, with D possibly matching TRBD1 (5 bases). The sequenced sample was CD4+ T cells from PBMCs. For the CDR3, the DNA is TGTGCCTGGAGTCCCAGGGCATGGGGCCAACCACTAGGCTATGGCTACACCTTC. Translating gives CAWSPRAWGQPLGYGYTF.